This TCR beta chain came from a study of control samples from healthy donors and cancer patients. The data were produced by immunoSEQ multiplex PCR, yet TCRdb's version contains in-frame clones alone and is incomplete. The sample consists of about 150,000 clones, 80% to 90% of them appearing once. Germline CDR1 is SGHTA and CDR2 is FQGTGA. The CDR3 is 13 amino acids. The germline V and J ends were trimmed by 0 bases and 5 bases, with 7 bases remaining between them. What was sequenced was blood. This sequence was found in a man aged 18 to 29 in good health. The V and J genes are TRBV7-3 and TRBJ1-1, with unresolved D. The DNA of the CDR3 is TGTGCCAGCAGCTTAACCGGGCAGACTGAAGCTTTCTTT. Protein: CASSLTGQTEAFF.